This TCR beta chain is from a study of cytomegalovirus exposure and HLA in healthy donors. Study results and limitations: 150 or so TCR beta chains were listed as cytomegalovirus-associated.

Here immunoSEQ multiplex PCR was the method, and the copy in TCRdb shows in-frame clones only, minus some. The table lists some 77,000 clones, around 95% of them singletons. The V and J ends lost 9 bases and 2 bases respectively, with 22 bases between them. Germline V gives CDR1 SNHLY, CDR2 FYNNEI. The CDR3 runs to 16 residues. Worth noting for this clone: Its specificity is not known.

Material: PBMCs. The rearrangement joins TRBV2 to TRBJ1-1; tentative D call: TRBD1 (5 bases). This receptor was identified in a man aged 18-30 years in good health and CMV-seropositive. The CDR3 region has the DNA TGTGCCAGGGAAAAAGCCCCCTCGGGGGGAAACACTGAAGCTTTCTTT. Its protein product is CAREKAPSGGNTEAFF.